A single sample gave rise to the 27 T cell receptor beta chains below, sequenced in a study of beta chain features in type 1 diabetes. What was sequenced were expressed TCRB transcripts, since all of the isolated RNA had been reverse transcribed. The data were produced by immunoSEQ multiplex PCR, yet TCRdb's version contains in-frame clones alone and is incomplete. The sample records 300,000 to 400,000 clones, about 12% being singletons. Sequenced: naive CD4+ T cells from blood. Receptor source: a man younger than 30 in good health.

J is TRBJ2-3 and V is TRBV7-2; 12 positions agree with TRBD2. Germline CDR1 reads SGHTA; CDR2 reads FQGNSA. With V trimmed by 1 base and J by 2 bases, 7 bases remained unmatched. The CDR3 is made up of 18 amino acids. Here the CDR3 DNA reads TGTGCCAGCAGCTTAGTCCCTAGCGGGGGGGCACACACAGATACGCAGTATTTT. This codes for CASSLVPSGGAHTDTQYF.

This clone has only a few counts. The chain recombines TRBV28 with TRBJ1-5, with 8 nucleotides matching TRBD1. Germline assignment: CDR1 MDHEN and CDR2 SYDVKM. With V trimmed by 4 bases and J by 6 bases, 8 bases remained unmatched. The CDR3 has 15 amino acids. CDR3 amino acids: CASSSYGTGGQPQHF. Here the CDR3 DNA reads TGTGCCAGCAGTTCCTACGGGACAGGCGGTCAGCCCCAGCATTTT.

This clone has just a few counts. The chain has TRBV7-2 and TRBJ2-2; TRBD1 is a possible D gene (5 bases). There are 14 residues in the CDR3. V lost 5 bases, J lost 1 base, and 8 bases lay in between. Germline CDR1 SGHTA, CDR2 FQGNSA. The CDR3 is CASSTQGNTGELFF. In DNA form, the CDR3 reads TGTGCCAGCAGCACTCAGGGGAACACCGGGGAGCTGTTTTTT.

This chain connects TRBV5-1 to TRBJ2-1; the match to TRBD1 covers 12 bases. The germline V gene has CDR1 SGHRS and CDR2 YFSETQ. CDR3 length equals 15 residues. With V trimmed by 4 bases and J by 5 bases, 4 bases remained unmatched. Here the CDR3 DNA reads TGCGCCAGCAGCATCGGGACAGGGGGCAACAATGAGCAGTTCTTC. It translates to CASSIGTGGNNEQFF.

About this clone: The junction does not match germline at one end; this may be a read error. The chain recombines TRBV18 with TRBJ2-1, with no clear D. The germline gives CDR1 KGHSH, CDR2 LQKENI. The CDR3 is 14 residues long. In DNA, the CDR3 is TGTGCCAGCTCACCACCGTACTCCCACAATGAGCAGTTCTTC. Translation: CASSPPYSHNEQFF.

This chain connects TRBV14 to TRBJ1-1; D not certain. V lost 9 bases, J lost 0 bases, and 5 bases lay in between. CDR1 and CDR2 (germline): SGHDN, FVKESK. The CDR3 length is 11 residues. CDR3 bases: TGTGCCAGTAGAGTGAACACTGAAGCTTTCTTT. It translates to CASRVNTEAFF.

This clone has just a few counts. The CDR3 DNA reads as TGCAGTGCTAGTTGGGGCGATGAGCAGTTCTTC. Its protein is CSASWGDEQFF. The J gene is TRBJ2-1, the V gene TRBV20-1; TRBD1 is a possible D gene (5 bases). Germline V gene lookup returns CDR1 DFQATT and CDR2 SNEGSKA (reference sequence). This CDR3 contains 11 residues. Trimming cost V 3 bases and J 8 bases, with 8 bases left between them.

In its sample, this clone was seen a few times. The chain joins TRBV6-5 to TRBJ1-5; 9 bases match TRBD1. Losses at the gene ends were 4 bases for V and 7 bases for J; bases not matched to a gene: 8. Germline V gene lookup returns CDR1 MNHEY and CDR2 SVGAGI. The CDR3 contains 15 residues. The CDR3 is CASSSRQGVGQPQHF. The DNA for the CDR3 is TGTGCCAGCAGTTCCCGACAGGGGGTTGGGCAGCCCCAGCATTTT.

The V call is TRBV5-4, the J call TRBJ2-4, with TRBD2 matching 12 bases. Per germline, CDR1 SGHNT and CDR2 YYREEE (reference sequence). J was trimmed by 6 bases and V by 4 bases; bases with no gene match: 8. The CDR3 contains 16 residues. CDR3 coding DNA: TGTGCCAGCAGCCACCTACTAGCGGGGGGCCCAAACATTCAGTACTTC. Protein product: CASSHLLAGGPNIQYF.

The genes are TRBV10-3 and TRBJ2-1, with 7 bases identical to TRBD1. The CDR3 loop spans 12 amino acids. V was pared by 4 bases and J by 7 bases, with 1 base of the junction left unmatched. Germline CDR1 ENHRY, CDR2 SYGVKD. CDR3 nucleotides: TGTGCCATCAGTGCGACAGGGAATGAGCAGTTCTTC. It encodes CAISATGNEQFF.

On this clone itself: Other DNA sequences within the sample encode an identical CDR3. This CDR3 is CSARLSYEQYF. Here the CDR3 DNA reads TGCAGTGCTAGACTCAGCTACGAGCAGTACTTC. The rearrangement uses TRBV20-1 and TRBJ2-7; no clear D gene. Trimming removed 2 bases at V and 3 bases at J, with 5 bases between. Germline V gives CDR1 DFQATT, CDR2 SNEGSKA (reference sequence). The CDR3 totals 11 residues.

Only a few counts were recorded for this clone. The chain uses TRBV18 and TRBJ1-1, with 8 positions matching TRBD1. The CDR3 length is 13 residues. The ends lost 6 bases at V and 5 bases at J; junction bases unmatched: 5. Germline CDR1 and CDR2: KGHSH and LQKENI. The CDR3 sequence: CASSWTGNTEAFF. The CDR3 bases are TGTGCCAGCTCCTGGACAGGGAATACTGAAGCTTTCTTT.

This clone was found a few times. The chain has TRBV7-6 and TRBJ1-4, with D perhaps TRBD1 (5 bases). The CDR3 sequence is 14 residues long. Germline V gene lookup returns CDR1 SGHVS and CDR2 FNYEAQ. V was trimmed by 1 base and J by 11 bases, leaving 14 bases between them. CDR3 amino acids: CASSLELGGAKLFF. DNA of the CDR3: TGTGCCAGCAGCTTAGAACTCGGCGGGGCTAAACTGTTTTTT.

The rearrangement links TRBV4-2 to TRBJ2-3, with 7 bases that match TRBD2. The CDR3 sequence is 15 residues long. From germline, CDR1 is LGHNA and CDR2 YNFKEQ. V trimming: 4 bases; J trimming: 2 bases; junction bases outside the gene matches: 6. The CDR3 DNA is TGTGCCAGCAGCCCCACTAGCGCCCACACAGATACGCAGTATTTT. Its translation: CASSPTSAHTDTQYF.

This clone was counted between two and nine times. The J gene is TRBJ1-2, the V gene TRBV28; 7 bases align to TRBD1. This CDR3 comprises 13 residues. Germline V gives CDR1 MDHEN, CDR2 SYDVKM. With V trimmed by 6 bases and J by 9 bases, 10 bases remained unmatched. The CDR3 reads CASSFRQGFSYTF. CDR3 sequence (DNA): TGTGCCAGCAGCTTTAGACAGGGTTTCAGCTACACCTTC.

This clone was seen a few times. The chain links TRBV11-1 to TRBJ2-7; possibly TRBD2 for D (6 bases). Trimming cost V 0 bases and J 6 bases, with 12 bases left between them. The length of the CDR3 is 14 residues. Germline V gene sequence: CDR1 SGHAT, CDR2 FQDESV (reference sequence). The CDR3 reads CASSLAGLPSEQYF. The CDR3 DNA is TGTGCCAGCAGCTTAGCGGGACTGCCGAGCGAGCAGTACTTC.

This clone was observed a few times. The rearrangement joins TRBV5-5 to TRBJ1-5; TRBD1 matches 7 bases. Germline CDR1 reads SGHKS; CDR2 reads YYEKEE (reference sequence). V was clipped by 4 bases and J by 3 bases; unmatched bases: 4. The CDR3 totals 14 residues. The CDR3 region has the DNA TGTGCCAGCAGCGCGGGACAGACCAATCAGCCCCAGCATTTT. Encoded protein: CASSAGQTNQPQHF.

This chain joins TRBV7-2 and TRBJ2-7; D call uncertain. Germline V gene data show CDR1 as SGHTA and CDR2 as FQGNSA. V was shortened by 4 bases and J by 0 bases, with 10 bases between the two germline ends. This CDR3 has 14 amino acids. The chain's CDR3 is CASSSVIYSYEQYF. The CDR3, as DNA: TGTGCCAGCAGCTCAGTTATATACTCCTACGAGCAGTACTTC.

The chain employs TRBV2 and TRBJ1-6; unclear D gene. The germline CDR1 and CDR2 sequences are SNHLY and FYNNEI. With 4 bases removed from V and 10 bases from J, the gap between germline ends came to 11 bases. This CDR3 spans 13 amino acids. In nucleotides, the CDR3 is TGTGCCAGCAGTGGCGGGTTTTGGTCACCCCTCCACTTT. Its protein product is CASSGGFWSPLHF.

This clone was counted between two and nine times. This chain joins TRBV2 and TRBJ2-5, with D possibly matching TRBD2 (5 bases). The CDR3 runs 12 residues. In germline, CDR1 is SNHLY, CDR2 FYNNEI. V lost 10 bases and J 2 bases, leaving 11 bases between the germline ends. CDR3 coding DNA: TGTGCCACCGGAACTAGACAAGAGACCCAGTACTTC. Protein product: CATGTRQETQYF.

The gene calls are TRBV6-6 and TRBJ2-6, with D perhaps matching TRBD1 (5 bases). CDR1 and CDR2 (germline): MNHNY, SVGAGI (reference sequence). V was cut by 6 bases and J by 1 base, with 7 bases left in between. CDR3 length: 14 residues. The CDR3 is CASSRVSGANVLTF. The DNA for the CDR3 is TGTGCCAGCAGCAGGGTTTCTGGGGCCAACGTCCTGACTTTC.

This clone was found a few times. The rearrangement links TRBV7-9 to TRBJ2-2, with 9 bases that match TRBD1. CDR3 length equals 15 residues. V lost 5 bases, J lost 1 base, and 2 bases stayed unmatched. Germline loops: CDR1 SEHNR, CDR2 FQNEAQ (reference sequence). CDR3 in amino acids: CASSRTGENTGELFF. Here the CDR3 DNA reads TGTGCCAGCAGCCGGACAGGGGAGAACACCGGGGAGCTGTTTTTT.

This clone appeared a few times. The chain links TRBV11-2 to TRBJ2-2, with 11 bases fitting TRBD2. The germline V gene encodes CDR1 SGHAT and CDR2 FQNNGV. The CDR3 has 16 residues. V shed 5 bases, J shed 1 base, and the junction held 3 bases outside the gene matches. CDR3 protein: CASSVTSGGNTGELFF. CDR3 nucleotides: TGTGCCAGCAGCGTTACTAGCGGGGGGAACACCGGGGAGCTGTTTTTT.

The chain has TRBV5-6 and TRBJ1-2; 10 nucleotides match TRBD1. The germline V gene encodes CDR1 SGHDT and CDR2 YYEEEE. After removal of 4 bases from V and 3 bases from J, the junction contained 9 bases not matched to a gene. This CDR3 region has 16 residues. The chain's CDR3 is CASSPGTGADDYGYTF. CDR3 nucleotides: TGTGCCAGCAGCCCAGGGACAGGGGCGGACGACTATGGCTACACCTTC.

The chain joins TRBV5-1 to TRBJ2-1; D perhaps matches TRBD1 (6 bases). CDR1 SGHRS and CDR2 YFSETQ come from the germline V gene. V was cut by 4 bases and J by 0 bases, with 11 bases left in between. The CDR3 extends over 15 amino acids. CDR3 amino acids: CASSPGTSSYNEQFF. The CDR3 DNA reads as TGCGCCAGCAGCCCCGGGACAAGCTCCTACAATGAGCAGTTCTTC.

In this sample, this clone turned up a few times. The chain carries TRBV9 and TRBJ2-3; 9 bases fit TRBD2. The ends lost 1 base at V and 2 bases at J; junction bases unmatched: 2. This CDR3 has 15 amino acids. Germline V lookup: CDR1 SGDLS, CDR2 YYNGEE. The CDR3 region is CASSVRLAATDTQYF. The CDR3 nucleotides are TGTGCCAGCAGCGTAAGACTAGCGGCCACAGATACGCAGTATTTT.

CDR3 protein: CARNRAGANVLTF. The CDR3 DNA sequence: TGCGCCAGGAACAGGGCTGGGGCCAACGTCCTGACTTTC. The chain combines TRBV5-1 with TRBJ2-6; D is possibly TRBD1 (6 bases). The CDR3 has 13 amino acids. The germline V gene encodes CDR1 SGHRS and CDR2 YFSETQ. The V end lost 8 bases, the J end lost 2 bases, and 8 bases lay between the germline ends. Full variable domain (outside the CDR3, taken from reference TRBV5-1 and TRBJ2-6): KAGVTQTPRYLIKTRGQQVTLSCSPISGHRSVSWYQQTPGQGLQFLFEYFSETQRNKGNFPGRFSGRQFSNSRSEMNVSTLELGDSALYLCARNRAGANVLTFGAGSRLTVL.